This T cell receptor (beta chain) was identified during a study of early T cells in non-severe SARS-CoV-2 infection. Individual cDNA molecules were tagged with unique molecular identifiers, the study reported. TCRdb ran MiXCR on the 5' RACE reads and lists one entry per CDR3 protein. The sample holds roughly 93,000 distinct CDR3 sequences, 11% seen once. This receptor was obtained from an adult who was a healthcare worker with PCR-confirmed SARS-CoV-2 infection or an uninfected control (not recorded which). Sequenced material: whole blood.

CDR3 residues: CASSYSAAISGNTIYF. The CDR3 DNA follows: TGTGCCAGCAGTTACAGTGCGGCGATTTCTGGAAACACCATATATTTT. The V call is TRBV6-6, the J call TRBJ1-3; D unclear. Germline CDR1 MNHNY, CDR2 SVGAGI (reference sequence). V shed 2 bases and J shed 1 base, with 12 bases lying between them. The CDR3 runs 16 residues.